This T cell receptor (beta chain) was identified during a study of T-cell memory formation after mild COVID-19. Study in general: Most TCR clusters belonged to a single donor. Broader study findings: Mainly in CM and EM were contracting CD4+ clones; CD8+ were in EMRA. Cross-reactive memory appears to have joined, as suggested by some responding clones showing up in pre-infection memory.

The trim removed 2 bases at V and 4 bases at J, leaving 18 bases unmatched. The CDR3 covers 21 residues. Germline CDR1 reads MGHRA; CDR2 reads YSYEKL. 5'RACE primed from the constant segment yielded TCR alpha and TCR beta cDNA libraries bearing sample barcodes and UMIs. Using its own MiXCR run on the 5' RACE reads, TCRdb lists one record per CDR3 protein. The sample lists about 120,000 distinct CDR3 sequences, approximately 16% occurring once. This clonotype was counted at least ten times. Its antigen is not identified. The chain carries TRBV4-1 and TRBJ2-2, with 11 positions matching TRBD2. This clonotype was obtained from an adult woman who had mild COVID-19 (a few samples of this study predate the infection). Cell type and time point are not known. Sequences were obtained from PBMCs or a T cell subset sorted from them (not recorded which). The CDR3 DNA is TGCGCCAGCAGCCAAACATGGGGGCCGGGACTAGCGGCGGGACCCACCGGGGAGCTGTTTTTT. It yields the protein CASSQTWGPGLAAGPTGELFF.